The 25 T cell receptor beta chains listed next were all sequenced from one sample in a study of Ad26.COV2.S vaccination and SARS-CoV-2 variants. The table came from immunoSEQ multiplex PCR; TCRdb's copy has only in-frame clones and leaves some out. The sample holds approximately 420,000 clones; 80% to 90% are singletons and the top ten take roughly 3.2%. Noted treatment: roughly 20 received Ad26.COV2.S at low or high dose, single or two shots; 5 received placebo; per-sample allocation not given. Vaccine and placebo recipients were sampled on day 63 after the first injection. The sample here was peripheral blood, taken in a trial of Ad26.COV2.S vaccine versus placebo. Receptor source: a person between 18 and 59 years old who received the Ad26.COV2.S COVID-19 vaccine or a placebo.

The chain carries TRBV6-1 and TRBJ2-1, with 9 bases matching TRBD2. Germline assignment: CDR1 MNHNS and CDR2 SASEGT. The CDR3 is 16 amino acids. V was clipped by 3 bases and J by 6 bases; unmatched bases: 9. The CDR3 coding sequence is TGTGCCAGCAGTGATCACTGGCGGGGGGGCCCCAATGAGCAGTTCTTC. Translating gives CASSDHWRGGPNEQFF.

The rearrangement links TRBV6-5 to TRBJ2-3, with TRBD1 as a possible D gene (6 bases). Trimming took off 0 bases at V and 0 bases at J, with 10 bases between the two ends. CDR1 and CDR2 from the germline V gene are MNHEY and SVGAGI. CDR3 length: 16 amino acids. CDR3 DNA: TGTGCCAGCAGTTACTCTCTGGGGGCCAGCACAGATACGCAGTATTTT. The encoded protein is CASSYSLGASTDTQYF.

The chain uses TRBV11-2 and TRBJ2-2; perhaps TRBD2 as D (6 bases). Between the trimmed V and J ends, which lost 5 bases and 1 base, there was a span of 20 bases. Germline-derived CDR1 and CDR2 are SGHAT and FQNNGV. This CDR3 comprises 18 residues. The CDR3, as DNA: TGTGCCAGCAGCCTCCCTGGCTTCCAGGGAGGGAACACCGGGGAGCTGTTTTTT. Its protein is CASSLPGFQGGNTGELFF.

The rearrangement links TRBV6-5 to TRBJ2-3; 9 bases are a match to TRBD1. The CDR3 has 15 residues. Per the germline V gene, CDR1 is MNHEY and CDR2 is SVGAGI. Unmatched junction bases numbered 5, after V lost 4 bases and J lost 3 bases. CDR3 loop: CASSSGQGLTDTQYF. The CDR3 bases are TGTGCCAGCAGTTCTGGACAGGGGTTAACAGATACGCAGTATTTT.

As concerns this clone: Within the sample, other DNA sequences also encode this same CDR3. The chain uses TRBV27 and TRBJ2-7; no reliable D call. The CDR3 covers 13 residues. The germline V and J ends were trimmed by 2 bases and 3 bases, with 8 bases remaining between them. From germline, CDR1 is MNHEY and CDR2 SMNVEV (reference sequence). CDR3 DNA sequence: TGTGCCAGCAGTTTAGGCATAAGCTACGAGCAGTACTTC. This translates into CASSLGISYEQYF.

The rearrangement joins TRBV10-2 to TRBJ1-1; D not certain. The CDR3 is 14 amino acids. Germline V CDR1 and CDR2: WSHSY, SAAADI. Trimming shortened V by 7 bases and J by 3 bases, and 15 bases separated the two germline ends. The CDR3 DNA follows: TGCGCCAGCACGCACAGAGATTGGGACACTGAAGCTTTCTTT. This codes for CASTHRDWDTEAFF.

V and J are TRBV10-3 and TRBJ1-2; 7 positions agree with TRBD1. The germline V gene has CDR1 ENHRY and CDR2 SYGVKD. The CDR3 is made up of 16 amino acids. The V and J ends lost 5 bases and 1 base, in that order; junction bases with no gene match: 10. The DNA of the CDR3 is TGTGCCATCAGTAGTGGAGCAGGGGGACTTAACTATGGCTACACCTTC. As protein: CAISSGAGGLNYGYTF.

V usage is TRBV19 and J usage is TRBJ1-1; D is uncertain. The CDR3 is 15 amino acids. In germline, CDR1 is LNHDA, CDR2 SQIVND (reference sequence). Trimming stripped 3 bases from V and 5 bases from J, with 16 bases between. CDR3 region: CASSITGPSPTEAFF. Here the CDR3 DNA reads TGTGCCAGTAGTATCACTGGACCCTCCCCGACTGAAGCTTTCTTT.

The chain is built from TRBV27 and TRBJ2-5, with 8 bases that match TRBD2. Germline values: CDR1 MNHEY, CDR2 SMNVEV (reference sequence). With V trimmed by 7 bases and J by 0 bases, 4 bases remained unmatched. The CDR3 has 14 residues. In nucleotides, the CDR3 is TGTGCCAGCAAAAGCGGGGGACACCAAGAGACCCAGTACTTC. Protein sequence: CASKSGGHQETQYF.

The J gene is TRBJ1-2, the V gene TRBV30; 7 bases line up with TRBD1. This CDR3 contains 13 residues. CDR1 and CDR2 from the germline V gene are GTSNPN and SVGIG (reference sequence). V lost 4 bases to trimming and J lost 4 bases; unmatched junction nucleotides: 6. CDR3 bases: TGTGCCTGGACGACCCCAGGGGGCTATGGCTACACCTTC. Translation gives CAWTTPGGYGYTF.

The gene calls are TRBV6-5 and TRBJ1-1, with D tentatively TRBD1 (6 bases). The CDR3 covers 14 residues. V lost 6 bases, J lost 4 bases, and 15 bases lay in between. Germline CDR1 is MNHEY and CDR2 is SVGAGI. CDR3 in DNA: TGTGCCAGCAGCCCAGGGGTTTGGAGCACTGAAGCTTTCTTT. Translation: CASSPGVWSTEAFF.

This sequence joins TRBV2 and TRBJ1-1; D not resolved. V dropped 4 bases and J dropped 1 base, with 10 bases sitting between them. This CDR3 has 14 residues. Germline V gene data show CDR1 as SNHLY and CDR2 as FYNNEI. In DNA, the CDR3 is TGTGCCAGCAGTGTGATCCTGAAGAACACTGAAGCTTTCTTT. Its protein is CASSVILKNTEAFF.

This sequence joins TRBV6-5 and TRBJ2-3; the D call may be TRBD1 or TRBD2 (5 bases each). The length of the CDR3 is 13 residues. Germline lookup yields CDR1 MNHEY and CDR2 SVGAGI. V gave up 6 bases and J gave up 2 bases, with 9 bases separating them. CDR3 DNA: TGTGCCAGCAGCCGGGGCTACACAGATACGCAGTATTTT. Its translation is CASSRGYTDTQYF.

The chain's CDR3 is CASSHPGDTEAFF. CDR3 coding DNA: TGCGCCAGCAGCCACCCTGGCGACACTGAAGCTTTCTTT. The genes are TRBV4-1 and TRBJ1-1, with D hard to call. V lost 3 bases to trimming and J lost 3 bases, with 8 bases between them. Germline V gene data show CDR1 as MGHRA and CDR2 as YSYEKL. The CDR3 has 13 amino acids.

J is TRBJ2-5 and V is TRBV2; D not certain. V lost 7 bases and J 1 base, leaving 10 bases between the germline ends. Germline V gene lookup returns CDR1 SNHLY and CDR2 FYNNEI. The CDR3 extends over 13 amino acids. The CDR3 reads CASKGSSQETQYF. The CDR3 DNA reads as TGTGCCAGCAAAGGATCAAGCCAAGAGACCCAGTACTTC.

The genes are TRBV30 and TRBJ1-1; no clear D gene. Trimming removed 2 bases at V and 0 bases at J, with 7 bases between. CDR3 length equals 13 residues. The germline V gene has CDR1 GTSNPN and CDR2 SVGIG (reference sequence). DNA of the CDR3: TGTGCCTGGAGTTACAGCATGAACACTGAAGCTTTCTTT. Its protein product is CAWSYSMNTEAFF.

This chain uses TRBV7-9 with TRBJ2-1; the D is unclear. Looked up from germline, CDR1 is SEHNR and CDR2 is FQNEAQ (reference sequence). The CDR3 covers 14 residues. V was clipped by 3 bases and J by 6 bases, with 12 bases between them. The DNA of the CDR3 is TGTGCCAGCAGCTTGACCCTCGTGGGCAATGAGCAGTTCTTC. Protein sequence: CASSLTLVGNEQFF. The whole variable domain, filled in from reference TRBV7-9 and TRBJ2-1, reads DTGVSQNPRHKITKRGQNVTFRCDPISEHNRLYWYRQTLGQGPEFLTYFQNEAQLEKSRLLSDRFSAERPKGSFSTLEIQRTEQGDSAMYLCASSLTLVGNEQFFGPGTRLTVL.

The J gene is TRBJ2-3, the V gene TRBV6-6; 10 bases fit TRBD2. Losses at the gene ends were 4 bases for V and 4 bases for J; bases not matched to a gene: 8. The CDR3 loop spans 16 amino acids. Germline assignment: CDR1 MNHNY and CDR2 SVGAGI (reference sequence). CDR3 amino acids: CASSLGTSDPADTQYF. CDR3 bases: TGTGCCAGCAGTTTAGGGACTAGCGACCCGGCAGATACGCAGTATTTT.

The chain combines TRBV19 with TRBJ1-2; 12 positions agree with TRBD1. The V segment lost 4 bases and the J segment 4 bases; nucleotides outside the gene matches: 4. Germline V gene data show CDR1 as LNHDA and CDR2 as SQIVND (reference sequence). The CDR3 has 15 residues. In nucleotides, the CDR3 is TGTGCCAGTAGTACCGGGACAGGGGGCGTCTATGGCTACACCTTC. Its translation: CASSTGTGGVYGYTF.

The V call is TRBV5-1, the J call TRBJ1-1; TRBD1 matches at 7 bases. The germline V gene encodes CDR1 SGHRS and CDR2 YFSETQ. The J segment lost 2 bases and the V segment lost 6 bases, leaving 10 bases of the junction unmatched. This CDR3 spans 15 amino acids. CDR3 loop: CASTSLGQANTEAFF. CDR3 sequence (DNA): TGCGCCAGCACTAGCCTTGGACAGGCCAACACTGAAGCTTTCTTT. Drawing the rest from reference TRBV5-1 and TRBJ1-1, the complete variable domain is KAGVTQTPRYLIKTRGQQVTLSCSPISGHRSVSWYQQTPGQGLQFLFEYFSETQRNKGNFPGRFSGRQFSNSRSEMNVSTLELGDSALYLCASTSLGQANTEAFFGQGTRLTVV.

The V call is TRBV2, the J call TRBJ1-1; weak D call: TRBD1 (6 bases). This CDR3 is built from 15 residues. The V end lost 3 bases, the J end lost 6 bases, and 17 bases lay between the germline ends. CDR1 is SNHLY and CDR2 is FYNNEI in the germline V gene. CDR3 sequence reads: CASSDWDYRVAEAFF. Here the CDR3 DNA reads TGTGCCAGCAGTGATTGGGATTACAGGGTTGCTGAAGCTTTCTTT.

The CDR3 DNA reads TGTGCCAGCAGTTACGGGGGCAGGGGCTACGAGCAGTACTTC. Protein: CASSYGGRGYEQYF. V is TRBV6-5 and J is TRBJ2-7; perhaps TRBD1 as D (6 bases). Germline V lookup: CDR1 MNHEY, CDR2 SVGAGI. With 2 bases removed from V and 3 bases from J, the gap between germline ends came to 11 bases. This CDR3 contains 14 residues.

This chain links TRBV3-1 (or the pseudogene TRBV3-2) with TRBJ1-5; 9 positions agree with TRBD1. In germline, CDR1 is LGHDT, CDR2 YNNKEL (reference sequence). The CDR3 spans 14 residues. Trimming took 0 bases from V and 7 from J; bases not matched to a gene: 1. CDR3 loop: CASSQDTGGQPQHF. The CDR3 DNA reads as TGTGCCAGCAGCCAAGATACAGGGGGCCAGCCCCAGCATTTT.

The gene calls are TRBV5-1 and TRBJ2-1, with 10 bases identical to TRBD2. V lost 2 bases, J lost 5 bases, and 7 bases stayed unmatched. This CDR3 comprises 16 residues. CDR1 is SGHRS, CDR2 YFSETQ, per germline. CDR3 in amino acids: CASSLARTSGNNEQFF. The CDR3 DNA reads TGCGCCAGCAGCTTAGCTCGGACTAGCGGCAACAATGAGCAGTTCTTC.

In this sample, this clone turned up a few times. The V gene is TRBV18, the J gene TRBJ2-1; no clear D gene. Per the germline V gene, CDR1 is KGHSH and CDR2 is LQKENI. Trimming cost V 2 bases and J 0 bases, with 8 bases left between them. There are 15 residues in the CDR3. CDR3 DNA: TGTGCCAGCTCACCAACCCCGAACTCCTACAATGAGCAGTTCTTC. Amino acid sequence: CASSPTPNSYNEQFF.